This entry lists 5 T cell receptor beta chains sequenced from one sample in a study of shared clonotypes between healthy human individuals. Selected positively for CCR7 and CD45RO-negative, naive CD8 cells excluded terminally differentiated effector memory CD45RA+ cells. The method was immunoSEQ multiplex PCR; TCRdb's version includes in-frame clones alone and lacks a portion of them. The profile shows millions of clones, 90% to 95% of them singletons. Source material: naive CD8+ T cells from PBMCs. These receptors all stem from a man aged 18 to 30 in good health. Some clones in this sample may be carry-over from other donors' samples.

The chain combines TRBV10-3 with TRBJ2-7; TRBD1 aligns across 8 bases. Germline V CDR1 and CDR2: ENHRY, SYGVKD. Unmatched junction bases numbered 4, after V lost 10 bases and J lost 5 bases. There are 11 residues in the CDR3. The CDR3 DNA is TGTGCCACGACAGGGGAAAACGAGCAGTACTTC. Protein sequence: CATTGENEQYF.

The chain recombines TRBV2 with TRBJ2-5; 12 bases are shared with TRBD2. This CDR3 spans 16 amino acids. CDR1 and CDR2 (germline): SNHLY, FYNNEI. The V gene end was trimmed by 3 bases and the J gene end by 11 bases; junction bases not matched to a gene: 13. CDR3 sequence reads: CASSDSWTSGIPGQYF. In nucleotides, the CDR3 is TGTGCCAGCAGTGATTCGTGGACTAGCGGGATCCCTGGGCAGTACTTC.

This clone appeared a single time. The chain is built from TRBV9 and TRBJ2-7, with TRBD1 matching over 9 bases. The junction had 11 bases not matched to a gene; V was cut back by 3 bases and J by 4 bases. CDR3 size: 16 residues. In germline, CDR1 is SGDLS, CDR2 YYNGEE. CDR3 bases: TGTGCCAGCAGCGGAGGAACAGGGGGCTCCCTTTACGAGCAGTACTTC. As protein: CASSGGTGGSLYEQYF.

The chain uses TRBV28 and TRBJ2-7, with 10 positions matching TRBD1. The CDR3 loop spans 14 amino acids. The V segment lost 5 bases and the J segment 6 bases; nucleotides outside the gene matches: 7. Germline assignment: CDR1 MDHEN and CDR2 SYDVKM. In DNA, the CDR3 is TGTGCCAGCAGTCCCGGACAGGGGGAGAGCGAGCAGTACTTC. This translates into CASSPGQGESEQYF.

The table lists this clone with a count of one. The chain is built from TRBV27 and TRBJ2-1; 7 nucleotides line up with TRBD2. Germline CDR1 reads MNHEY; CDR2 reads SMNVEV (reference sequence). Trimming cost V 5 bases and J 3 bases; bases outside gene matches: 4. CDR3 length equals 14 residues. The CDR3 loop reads CASSGGGNYNEQFF. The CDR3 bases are TGTGCCAGCAGTGGGGGGGGGAACTACAATGAGCAGTTCTTC.